This entry lists 29 T cell receptor beta chains sequenced from one sample in a study of blood T cell repertoires in COVID-19. Some clones are missing from TCRdb's copy, which holds only in-frame ones; the method was immunoSEQ multiplex PCR. This sample has under 300,000 clones; about 86% occur once, and the top ten carry 2.5% to 3%. Sample: peripheral blood. These receptors all come from a woman aged 60-70 years with active or convalescent COVID-19.

This clone was seen only once. The chain is built from TRBV18 and TRBJ2-3, with a possible D match to TRBD1 (5 bases). V was clipped by 4 bases and J by 4 bases, with 18 bases between them. The CDR3 consists of 16 residues. Germline assignment: CDR1 KGHSH and CDR2 LQKENI. CDR3 loop: CASSLVARVQADTQYF. CDR3 in DNA: TGTGCCAGCTCACTTGTAGCCAGGGTGCAGGCAGATACGCAGTATTTT.

This clone appeared a few times. The same CDR3 can be traced to other DNA sequences in this sample. The chain combines TRBV11-1 with TRBJ1-1; no firm D call. The CDR3 has 12 amino acids. The V end was cut by 3 bases, the J end by 1 base, with 3 bases between. Germline V gives CDR1 SGHAT, CDR2 FQDESV (reference sequence). This CDR3 reads CASSFRNTEAFF. CDR3 sequence (DNA): TGTGCCAGCAGCTTCCGGAACACTGAAGCTTTCTTT.

The J gene is TRBJ1-2, the V gene TRBV7-9; possibly TRBD1 for D (5 bases). CDR1 is SEHNR, CDR2 FQNEAQ, per germline (reference sequence). The CDR3 length is 12 residues. For the CDR3, the DNA is TGTCTATTAAGGGGCGTCAACTATGGCTACACCTTC. This encodes CLLRGVNYGYTF.

The V and J genes are TRBV3-1 (or the pseudogene TRBV3-2) and TRBJ1-1, with 7 bases fitting TRBD1. V dropped 6 bases and J dropped 4; count of bases not matched to a gene: 11. Germline V CDR1 and CDR2: LGHDT, YNNKEL (reference sequence). The CDR3 has 15 residues. CDR3 coding DNA: TGTGCCAGCAGACTCAACAGGGGACAAGGCACTGAAGCTTTCTTT. Translating it yields CASRLNRGQGTEAFF.

The rearrangement joins TRBV7-8 to TRBJ1-2; 9 positions match TRBD1. The CDR3 is 15 amino acids. Germline CDR1 is SGHVS and CDR2 is FQNEAQ. J lost 8 bases, V lost 2 bases, and 9 bases had no gene match. The CDR3 loop is CASSLWDRAMGGYTF. The CDR3, as DNA: TGTGCCAGCAGCTTATGGGACAGGGCGATGGGCGGCTACACCTTC.

The chain couples TRBV4-2 to TRBJ1-1; D gene unclear. Trimming removed 6 bases at V and 1 base at J, with 18 bases between. CDR3 size: 16 residues. Germline V gives CDR1 LGHNA, CDR2 YNFKEQ. The CDR3 region has the DNA TGTGCCAGCAGTTCCATTTCGGGTAACACGAACACTGAAGCTTTCTTT. Amino acids: CASSSISGNTNTEAFF.

The rearrangement uses TRBV19 and TRBJ1-5; the D gene is possibly TRBD1 (5 bases). Between the trimmed V and J ends, which lost 1 base and 3 bases, there was a span of 28 bases. The CDR3 loop spans 21 amino acids. Germline CDR1 and CDR2: LNHDA and SQIVND (reference sequence). In DNA form, the CDR3 reads TGTGCCAGTAGTATAGCCAGGCGGGGCCAAGCCCGGGGGGGAATCAATCAGCCCCAGCATTTT. The encoded protein is CASSIARRGQARGGINQPQHF.

The gene calls are TRBV6-5 and TRBJ2-3; D might be TRBD1 (5 bases). V was trimmed by 7 bases and J by 0 bases, leaving 14 bases between them. Germline V gene data show CDR1 as MNHEY and CDR2 as SVGAGI. The CDR3 runs to 15 residues. DNA of the CDR3: TGTGCCAGCACCCACGACAGAGCTAGCACAGATACGCAGTATTTT. This codes for CASTHDRASTDTQYF.

A few counts support this clone. The chain links TRBV24-1 to TRBJ1-1; 7 bases match TRBD1. The CDR3 sequence is 14 residues long. Germline V gene sequence: CDR1 KGHDR, CDR2 SFDVKD. With V trimmed by 4 bases and J by 10 bases, 11 bases remained unmatched. The CDR3 here is CATSDESGGRGAFF. The DNA for the CDR3 is TGTGCCACCAGTGACGAATCAGGGGGGCGGGGAGCTTTCTTT.

J is TRBJ2-3 and V is TRBV4-1, with D perhaps TRBD1 (6 bases). Trimming removed 1 base from V and 3 bases from J, with 11 bases in between. This CDR3 is built from 15 residues. Germline V lookup: CDR1 MGHRA, CDR2 YSYEKL. The CDR3 DNA sequence: TGCGCCAGCAGCCAAGGGGTAGGGGGAACAGATACGCAGTATTTT. Amino acid sequence: CASSQGVGGTDTQYF.

Here the CDR3 reads CASSLAGRKNNEQFF. CDR3 bases: TGTGCCAGCAGCCTCGCGGGGAGGAAGAACAATGAGCAGTTCTTC. The rearrangement links TRBV7-2 to TRBJ2-1, with D possibly TRBD2 on 6 matching bases. Trimming stripped 5 bases from V and 5 bases from J, with 16 bases between. The V gene's germline CDR1 is SGHTA and CDR2 FQGNSA. There are 15 residues in the CDR3.

V usage is TRBV5-5 and J usage is TRBJ1-5; 7 nucleotides match TRBD1. CDR3 length: 15 residues. V was clipped by 5 bases and J by 2 bases; unmatched bases: 7. CDR1 is SGHKS and CDR2 is YYEKEE in the germline V gene (reference sequence). The DNA for the CDR3 is TGTGCCAGCAGGGGGGACAGTTTGGGCAATCAGCCCCAGCATTTT. Residues: CASRGDSLGNQPQHF.

V is TRBV6-5 and J is TRBJ1-1, with 10 bases matching TRBD1. The CDR3 runs to 12 residues. Per germline, CDR1 MNHEY and CDR2 SVGAGI. V shed 6 bases, J shed 11 bases, and the junction held 6 bases outside the gene matches. The CDR3 loop reads CASRRDRGRAFF. CDR3 nucleotide sequence: TGTGCCAGCAGAAGGGACAGGGGACGGGCTTTCTTT.

The rearrangement links TRBV7-3 to TRBJ2-2; TRBD2 aligns across 7 bases. Germline CDR1 and CDR2: SGHTA and FQGTGA. This CDR3 has 15 residues. J lost 0 bases, V lost 3 bases, and 1 base had no gene match. The CDR3 coding sequence is TGTGCCAGCAGCTTCCTAGCGGCGAACACCGGGGAGCTGTTTTTT. It translates to CASSFLAANTGELFF.

The CDR3 DNA follows: TGTGCCAGCAGCTTGGGAGCGGTGACTAACTATGGCTACACCTTC. This encodes CASSLGAVTNYGYTF. The chain links TRBV5-5 to TRBJ1-2; unclear D gene. The ends were cut back, 0 bases at V and 0 bases at J, with 9 bases in the middle. This CDR3 has 15 amino acids. Germline values: CDR1 SGHKS, CDR2 YYEKEE (reference sequence).

CDR3 sequence: CASRPGGFGYGYTF. For the CDR3, the DNA is TGTGCCAGCAGACCAGGGGGCTTCGGCTATGGCTACACCTTC. V and J are TRBV27 and TRBJ1-2, with TRBD1 matching over 8 bases. The CDR3 length is 14 residues. Trimming cost V 6 bases and J 4 bases; bases outside gene matches: 7. CDR1 is MNHEY, CDR2 SMNVEV, per germline (reference sequence).

The chain is built from TRBV11-3 and TRBJ2-5; D is possibly TRBD1 (6 bases). CDR1 is SGHNT and CDR2 is YENEEA in the germline V gene. V was shortened by 5 bases and J by 5 bases, with 12 bases between the two germline ends. The CDR3 sequence is 13 residues long. In DNA, the CDR3 is TGTGCCAGCAGCGTTAGGGGGACGGAGACCCAGTACTTC. Translated: CASSVRGTETQYF. Drawing the rest from reference TRBV11-3 and TRBJ2-5, the complete variable domain is EAGVVQSPRYKIIEKKQPVAFWCNPISGHNTLYWYLQNLGQGPELLIRYENEEAVDDSQLPKDRFSAERLKGVDSTLKIQPAELGDSAVYLCASSVRGTETQYFGPGTRLLVL.

This clone was counted only a few times. V usage is TRBV10-3 and J usage is TRBJ1-1; D perhaps matches TRBD1 (6 bases). V lost 2 bases, J lost 2 bases, and 9 bases lay in between. CDR3 length: 14 amino acids. Germline V lookup: CDR1 ENHRY, CDR2 SYGVKD. The CDR3 is CAISEAGANTEAFF. CDR3 nucleotides: TGTGCCATCAGTGAGGCAGGGGCAAACACTGAAGCTTTCTTT.

The chain is built from TRBV10-1 and TRBJ2-1; TRBD2 aligns across 13 bases. V lost 5 bases to trimming and J lost 0 bases; unmatched junction nucleotides: 4. The CDR3 spans 17 residues. Germline loops: CDR1 WNHNN, CDR2 SYGVQD (reference sequence). The CDR3 region is CASSLLAGGSSYNEQFF. The CDR3 DNA sequence: TGCGCCAGCAGTTTACTAGCGGGGGGGTCCTCCTACAATGAGCAGTTCTTC.

This clone was picked up a small number of times. This chain links TRBV7-6 with TRBJ1-3, with a weak D call TRBD1 (5 bases). The CDR3 loop spans 15 amino acids. Germline-derived CDR1 and CDR2 are SGHVS and FNYEAQ. The V and J ends lost 5 bases and 0 bases respectively, with 11 bases between them. In DNA form, the CDR3 reads TGTGCCAGCAGCCCCGTAGGGGACTCTGGAAACACCATATATTTT. Translated: CASSPVGDSGNTIYF.

The V and J genes are TRBV21-1 and TRBJ2-3; the listed D gene, TRBD1, was not tested against the DNA. TRBV21-1 corresponds to a pseudogene. CDR3 size: 20 residues. The CDR3 loop is CASRERPDRGRMATQRTQYF. The DNA of the CDR3 is TGTGCCAGCCGAGAACGGCCCGACAGGGGGCGTATGGCCACACAGAGAACGCAGTATTTT.

V usage is TRBV5-1 and J usage is TRBJ1-6; a weak D match, TRBD1 (5 bases). The CDR3 runs to 14 residues. Germline loops: CDR1 SGHRS, CDR2 YFSETQ. The ends were cut back, 4 bases at V and 10 bases at J, with 15 bases in the middle. This CDR3 is CASSPFGGESPLHF. The CDR3 nucleotides are TGCGCCAGCAGCCCCTTTGGAGGGGAGTCACCCCTCCACTTT.

The chain employs TRBV5-1 and TRBJ1-2, with 8 positions matching TRBD1. Germline V gene lookup returns CDR1 SGHRS and CDR2 YFSETQ. V lost 0 bases to trimming and J lost 5 bases; unmatched junction nucleotides: 9. The CDR3 has 16 residues. CDR3 DNA: TGCGCCAGCAGCTTGGGGACCGGGACAGGAAATTATGGCTACACCTTC. Encoded protein: CASSLGTGTGNYGYTF.

The chain recombines TRBV6-2 or TRBV6-3 with TRBJ2-1; 14 bases agree with TRBD2. The CDR3 length is 16 residues. V dropped 4 bases and J dropped 7; count of bases not matched to a gene: 6. Germline V gene lookup returns CDR1 MNHEY and CDR2 SVGEGT. CDR3 in amino acids: CASSFGLAGGLNEQFF. Here the CDR3 DNA reads TGTGCCAGCAGTTTCGGACTAGCGGGGGGCTTAAATGAGCAGTTCTTC.

The chain links TRBV19 to TRBJ1-2; D perhaps matches TRBD1 (5 bases). Germline-derived CDR1 and CDR2 are LNHDA and SQIVND (reference sequence). The CDR3 sequence is 14 residues long. Trimming removed 1 base from V and 1 base from J, with 7 bases in between. CDR3 region: CASSIGGGNYGYTF. The CDR3 nucleotides read TGTGCCAGTAGTATAGGGGGCGGTAACTATGGCTACACCTTC.

This rearrangement joins TRBV6-1 to TRBJ2-3, with D hard to call. CDR1 and CDR2 (germline): MNHNS, SASEGT. V dropped 2 bases and J dropped 4 bases, with 10 bases sitting between them. This CDR3 region has 14 residues. This CDR3 reads CASSELFSSDTQYF. CDR3 coding DNA: TGTGCCAGCAGTGAACTCTTTTCCTCAGATACGCAGTATTTT.

This chain joins TRBV5-1 and TRBJ2-2; unclear D gene. Trimming left V 0 bases short and J 6 bases short, with 6 bases between. CDR1 is SGHRS and CDR2 is YFSETQ in the germline V gene. The CDR3 consists of 13 residues. CDR3 DNA sequence: TGCGCCAGCAGCTTGGATTATTCCGGGGAGCTGTTTTTT. It yields the protein CASSLDYSGELFF.

The chain has TRBV6-5 and TRBJ2-1; 8 bases match TRBD2. Germline CDR1 and CDR2: MNHEY and SVGAGI. The CDR3 is made up of 14 amino acids. Losses at the gene ends were 4 bases for V and 8 bases for J; bases not matched to a gene: 7. The CDR3 protein is CASSSPGGADEQFF. The CDR3 bases are TGTGCCAGCAGTTCCCCGGGGGGGGCGGATGAGCAGTTCTTC.

In its sample, this clone was seen once. The chain employs TRBV2 and TRBJ2-7; weak D call: TRBD1 (6 bases). V lost 3 bases to trimming and J lost 4 bases, with 13 bases between them. This CDR3 has 14 amino acids. CDR1 SNHLY and CDR2 FYNNEI come from the germline V gene. The CDR3 loop reads CASSERGSRYEQYF. CDR3 sequence (DNA): TGTGCCAGCAGTGAGAGGGGGAGTAGATACGAGCAGTACTTC.